This T cell receptor beta chain was sequenced during a study of radiotherapy plus CTLA-4 blockade in lung cancer. Sequencing used immunoSEQ multiplex PCR; TCRdb keeps in-frame clones, though not all of them. This sample has over 95,000 clones, with 65% to 80% found just once. This CDR3 is built from 13 residues. Germline lookup yields CDR1 SNHLY and CDR2 FYNNEI. The trim removed 6 bases at V and 6 bases at J, leaving 7 bases unmatched. Chemo-refractory metastatic non-small-cell lung cancer patients underwent focal radiation alongside CTLA-4 blockade with ipilimumab. The chain employs TRBV2 and TRBJ2-7; 8 positions agree with TRBD1. This specimen consisted of peripheral blood, obtained from a patient treated with radiotherapy plus ipilimumab. This receptor was obtained from a human donor with non-small cell lung cancer who had a partial response to radiotherapy plus ipilimumab. Some clones in this sample may be carry-over from other donors' samples. CDR3 nucleotide sequence: TGTGCCAGCAGGTCCCAGGGGGCGGGCGAGCAGTACTTC. This codes for CASRSQGAGEQYF.